This TCR beta chain was captured in a study of blood T cells in healthy people across ages. The CDR3 totals 12 residues. The V end lost 6 bases, the J end lost 15 bases, and 15 bases lay between the germline ends. PCR was performed a second time for roughly 7 to 11 cycles using a sample-barcoded 5' primer and a J-beta primer mix. Each CDR3 protein gets one entry after TCRdb re-called the 5' RACE reads with MiXCR. The sample carries 1,500,000 or so distinct CDR3 sequences, 42% recorded once. Only a few counts were recorded for this clonotype. Sequenced sample: blood. This clonotype was sampled from a woman between 18 and 30 years old in good health. The chain links TRBV12-3 or TRBV12-4 to TRBJ1-6; D unresolved. CDR3 residues: CASSDGPNLLHF. The CDR3 DNA follows: TGTGCCAGCAGCGACGGGCCCAATCTCCTCCACTTT.